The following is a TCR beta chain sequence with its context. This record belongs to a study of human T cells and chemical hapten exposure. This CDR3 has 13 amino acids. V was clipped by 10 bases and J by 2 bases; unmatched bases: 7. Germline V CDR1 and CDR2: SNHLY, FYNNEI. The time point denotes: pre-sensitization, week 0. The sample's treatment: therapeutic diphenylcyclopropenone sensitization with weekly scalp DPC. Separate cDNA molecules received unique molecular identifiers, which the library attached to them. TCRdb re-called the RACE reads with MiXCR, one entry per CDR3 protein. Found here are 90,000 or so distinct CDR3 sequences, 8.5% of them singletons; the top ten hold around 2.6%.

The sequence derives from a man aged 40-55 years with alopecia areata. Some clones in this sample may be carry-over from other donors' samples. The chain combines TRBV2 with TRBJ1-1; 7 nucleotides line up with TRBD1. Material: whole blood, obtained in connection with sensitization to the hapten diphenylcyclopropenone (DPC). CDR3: CATARGENTEAFF. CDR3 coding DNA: TGTGCCACGGCCAGGGGGGAAAACACTGAAGCTTTCTTT.